This T cell receptor (beta chain) was identified in a study of blood T cell repertoires in COVID-19. Study-wide context: The United States, Italy and Spain provided the acute and convalescent COVID-19 samples. T cells, B-cell-depleted T cells, or PBMCs supplied cDNA or gDNA.

Trimming removed 2 bases from V and 6 bases from J, with 10 bases in between. This CDR3 spans 13 amino acids. Original methodology: Reference gene primers were amplified, and this amplification served to estimate nucleated cell counts. Assay used: immunoSEQ multiplex PCR; TCRdb lists only in-frame clones, some missing. For V, J and clone size, that table is used; D and trimming come from the DNA. The sample carries approximately 230,000 clones, roughly 87% recorded once. The sequence came from a man aged 18 to 30 with active or convalescent COVID-19. The sequencing input was peripheral blood. This chain joins TRBV12-3 or TRBV12-4 and TRBJ1-2; no clear D. The CDR3 coding sequence is TGTGCCAGCAGTTTAAATCCCAAAAATGGCTACACCTTC. This gives the protein CASSLNPKNGYTF.